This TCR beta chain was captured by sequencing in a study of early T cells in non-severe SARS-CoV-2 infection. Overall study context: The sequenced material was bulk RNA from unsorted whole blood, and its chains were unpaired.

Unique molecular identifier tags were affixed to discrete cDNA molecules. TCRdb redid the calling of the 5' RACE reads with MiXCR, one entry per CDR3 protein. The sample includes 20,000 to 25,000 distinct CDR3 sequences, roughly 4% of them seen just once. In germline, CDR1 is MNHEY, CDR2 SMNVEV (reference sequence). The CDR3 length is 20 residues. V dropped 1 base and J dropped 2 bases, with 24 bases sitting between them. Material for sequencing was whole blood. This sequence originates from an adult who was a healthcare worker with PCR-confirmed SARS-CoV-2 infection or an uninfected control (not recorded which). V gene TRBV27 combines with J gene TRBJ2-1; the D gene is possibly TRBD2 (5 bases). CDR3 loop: CASSLFHSSGSRRTYNEQFF. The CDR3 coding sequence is TGTGCCAGCAGTTTATTTCACTCAAGCGGATCAAGGCGGACCTACAATGAGCAGTTCTTC.